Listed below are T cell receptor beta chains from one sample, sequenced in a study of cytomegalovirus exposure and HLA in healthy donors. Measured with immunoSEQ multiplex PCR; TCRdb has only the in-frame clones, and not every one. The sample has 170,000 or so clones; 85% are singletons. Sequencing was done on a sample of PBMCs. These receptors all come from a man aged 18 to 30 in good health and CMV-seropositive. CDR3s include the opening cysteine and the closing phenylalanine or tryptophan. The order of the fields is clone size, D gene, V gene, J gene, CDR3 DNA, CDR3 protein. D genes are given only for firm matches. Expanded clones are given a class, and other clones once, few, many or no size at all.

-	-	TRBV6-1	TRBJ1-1	TGTGCCAGCAGTGTTGGGCAGGGGAACACTGAAGCTTTCTTT	CASSVGQGNTEAFF
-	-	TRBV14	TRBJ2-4	TGTGCCAGCAGCCAATACGACAGGAGTTTGGAAAACATTCAGTACTTC	CASSQYDRSLENIQYF
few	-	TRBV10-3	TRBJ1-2	TGTGCCAGCCGGGAGGTCCTAACTGGTGGCTACACCTTC	CASREVLTGGYTF
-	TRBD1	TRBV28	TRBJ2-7	TGTGCCAGCAGTTTTTCAGGGGGCGGCGCCGAGCAGTACTTC	CASSFSGGGAEQYF
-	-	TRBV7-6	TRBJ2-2	TGTGCCAGCAGCTTGTACGGGGCCGGGGAGCTGTTTTTT	CASSLYGAGELFF
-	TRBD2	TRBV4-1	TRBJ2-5	TGCGCCAGCAGCCTACCGACCCAATCCCTAGCGGGGGAACAAGAGACCCAGTACTTC	CASSLPTQSLAGEQETQYF
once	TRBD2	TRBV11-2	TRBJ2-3	TGTGCCAGCAGCTCGGGACTAGCGGGGGCAACAGATACGCAGTATTTT	CASSSGLAGATDTQYF
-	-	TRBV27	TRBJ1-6	TGTGCCAGCAGTTTATCGGGACTACTTACCTATAATTCACCCCTCCACTTT	CASSLSGLLTYNSPLHF
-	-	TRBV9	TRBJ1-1	TGTGCCAGCAGCGGACCCGGGTCGAACACTGAAGCTTTCTTT	CASSGPGSNTEAFF
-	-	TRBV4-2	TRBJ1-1	TGTGCCAGCAGCCAAGAAGGAGGGAGGACTGAAGCTTTCTTT	CASSQEGGRTEAFF
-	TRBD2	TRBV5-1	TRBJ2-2	TGCGCCAGCAGCCACGGGACTAGCGGGAGGAACCCCACCGGGGAGCTGTTTTTT	CASSHGTSGRNPTGELFF
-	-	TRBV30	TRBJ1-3	TGTGCCTGGAGTGTATTCCAAACAGCCTCTTTTGGAAACACCATATATTTT	CAWSVFQTASFGNTIYF
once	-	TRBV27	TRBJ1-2	TGTGCCAGCAGTTATGGAGGGAGCTATGGCTACACCTTC	CASSYGGSYGYTF
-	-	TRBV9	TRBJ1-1	TGTGCCAGCAGCCCTCAGGTCCTGAACACTGAAGCTTTCTTT	CASSPQVLNTEAFF
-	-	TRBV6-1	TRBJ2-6	TGTGCCAGCAGGGAACAGGGTTTCTCTGGGGCCAACGTCCTGACTTTC	CASREQGFSGANVLTF
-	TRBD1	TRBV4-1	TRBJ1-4	TGCGCCAGCAGCCAAGAGCCGGGACAGGGGTTGGAAAAACTGTTTTTT	CASSQEPGQGLEKLFF
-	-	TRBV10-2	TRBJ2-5	TGCGCCAGCAGCATTGTGTCCGGCCAAGAGACCCAGTACTTC	CASSIVSGQETQYF
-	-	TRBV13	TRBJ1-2	TGTGCCAGCAGCTTTAGGGGAGGGCAGAACTATGGCTACACCTTC	CASSFRGGQNYGYTF
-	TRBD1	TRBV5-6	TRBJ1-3	TGTGCCAGCAGTTTCCGGGACAGAATTACCTCAGAAATATATTTT	CASSFRDRITSEIYF
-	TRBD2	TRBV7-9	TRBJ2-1	TGTGCCAGCAGCTTAGGCGCGCCGGGAGGGGGGACTGAGCAGTTCTTC	CASSLGAPGGGTEQFF
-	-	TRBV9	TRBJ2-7	TGTGCCAGCAGCGTCGATCAACCGGGCTACGAGCAGTACTTC	CASSVDQPGYEQYF
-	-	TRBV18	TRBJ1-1	TGTGCCAGCTCACCATTACAGGGCAGAACTGAAGCTTTCTTT	CASSPLQGRTEAFF
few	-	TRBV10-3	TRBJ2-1	TGTGCCATCAGTGCCTCGGACCAAGCGGCCATACTCGATGAGCAGTTCTTC	CAISASDQAAILDEQFF
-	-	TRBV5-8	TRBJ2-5	TGTGCCACCGCGGGGCCAGAAAAAGAGACCCAGTACTTC	CATAGPEKETQYF
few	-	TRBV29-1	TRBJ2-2	TGCAGCGCAGCGGACACCGGGGAGCTGTTTTTT	CSAADTGELFF
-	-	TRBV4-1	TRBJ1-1	TGCGCCAGCAGCCAAGAACAGGGATGGGTTCTAGCTTTCTTT	CASSQEQGWVLAFF
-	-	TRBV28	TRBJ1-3	TGTGCCAGCGTTTCCACAGCTTCCTCTGGAAACACCATATATTTT	CASVSTASSGNTIYF
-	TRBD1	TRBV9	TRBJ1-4	TGTGCCAGCAGCCCTCAGGGGGCTAGTGAAAAACTGTTTTTT	CASSPQGASEKLFF
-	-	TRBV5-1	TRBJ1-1	TGCGCCAGCAGCTTCCTGCCCGAGGGAAACACTGAAGCTTTCTTT	CASSFLPEGNTEAFF
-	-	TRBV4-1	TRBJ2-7	TGCGCCAGCAGCCAGTTGGGCAGGGTGTGGGAGCAGTACTTC	CASSQLGRVWEQYF
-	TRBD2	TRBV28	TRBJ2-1	TGTGCCAGCAGCTCGGGACTAGCGGGGGTGGTTGAGCAGTTCTTC	CASSSGLAGVVEQFF
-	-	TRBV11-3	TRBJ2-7	TGTGCCAGCAGCCCTGACCCGGGGGTCCACGAGCAGTACTTC	CASSPDPGVHEQYF
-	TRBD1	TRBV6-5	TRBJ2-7	TGTGCCAGCAGTTCCCACGGACAGGGGGGACGCTACGAGCAGTACTTC	CASSSHGQGGRYEQYF
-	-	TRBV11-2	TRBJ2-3	TGTGCCAGCAGCTATTCGGGGGTAGATACGCAGTATTTT	CASSYSGVDTQYF
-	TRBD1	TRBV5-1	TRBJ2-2	TGCGCCAGCAGCTTGGACAGGGGACACACCGGGGAGCTGTTTTTT	CASSLDRGHTGELFF
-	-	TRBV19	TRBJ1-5	TGTGCCAGTAAAGGGGCAGTTAATGTCAATCAGCCCCAGCATTTT	CASKGAVNVNQPQHF
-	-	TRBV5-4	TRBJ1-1	TGTGCCAGCAGCTTGGACGGCAGGGCGAATGAAGCTTTCTTT	CASSLDGRANEAFF
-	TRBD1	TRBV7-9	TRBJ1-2	TGTGCCAGCAGCTTAGGACAGGGGGCTGACGGCTACACCTTC	CASSLGQGADGYTF
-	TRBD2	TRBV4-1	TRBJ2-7	TGCGCCAGCAGCCAAGACGGCGTAGCGGGGGGGGAGGAGCAGTACTTC	CASSQDGVAGGEEQYF
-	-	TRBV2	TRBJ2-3	TGTGCCAGCAGGGGGTGGAGCCAGGGAGATACGCAGTATTTT	CASRGWSQGDTQYF
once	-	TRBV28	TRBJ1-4	TGTGCCATCCAACAGGGAAACAAACTGTTTTTT	CAIQQGNKLFF
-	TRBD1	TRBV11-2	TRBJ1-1	TGTGCCAGCAGCTCGTCGGGACAGGCGAACACTGAAGCTTTCTTT	CASSSSGQANTEAFF
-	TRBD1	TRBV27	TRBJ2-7	TGTGCCAGCAGTTTAGGGACAGGGGCTACCTACGAGCAGTACTTC	CASSLGTGATYEQYF
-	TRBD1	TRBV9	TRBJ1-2	TGTGCCAGCAGCGCCCGGGACAGTGAACTTTATGGCTACACCTTC	CASSARDSELYGYTF
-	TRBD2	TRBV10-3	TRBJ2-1	TGTGCCACCCTTGGTCGGGAGGGCTCCTACAATGAGCAGTTCTTC	CATLGREGSYNEQFF
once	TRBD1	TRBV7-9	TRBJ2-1	TGTGCCAGCAGCCCACAGGGGGAGCAGTTCTTC	CASSPQGEQFF
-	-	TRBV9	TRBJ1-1	TGTGCCAGCAGCGTTTCTCTTCGGGGAACTGAAGCTTTCTTT	CASSVSLRGTEAFF
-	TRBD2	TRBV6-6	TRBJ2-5	TGTGCCAGCAGTCTTAGCGGGAGTGGGGAAGAGACCCAGTACTTC	CASSLSGSGEETQYF
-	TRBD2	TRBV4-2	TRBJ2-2	TGTGCCAGCAGCCACACTAGCGGGGGGGCCGGGGAGCTGTTTTTT	CASSHTSGGAGELFF
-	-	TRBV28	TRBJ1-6	TGTGCCAGCAGTTTAGGGACTCTCTATAATTCACCCCTCCACTTT	CASSLGTLYNSPLHF
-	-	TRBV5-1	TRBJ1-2	TGCGCCAGCAGCTCCAAACAGAGCCCGGGGGGCTACACCTTC	CASSSKQSPGGYTF
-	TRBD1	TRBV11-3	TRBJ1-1	TGTGCCAGCAGCTACCACGACAGGGTGGGAGCTGAAGCTTTCTTT	CASSYHDRVGAEAFF
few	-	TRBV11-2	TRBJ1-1	TGTGCCAGCACACTCACGGGGGGGGAAATGAACACTGAAGCTTTCTTT	CASTLTGGEMNTEAFF
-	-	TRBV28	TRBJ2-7	TGTGCCAGCAGGGGGGGACTCTACGAGCAGTACTTC	CASRGGLYEQYF
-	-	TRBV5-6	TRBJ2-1	TGTGCCAGCAGCTTAAGTAGCGGTCTTCACAATGAGCAGTTCTTC	CASSLSSGLHNEQFF
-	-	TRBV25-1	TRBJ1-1	TGTGCCAGCAGTGATGGAGTAAACACTGAAGCTTTCTTT	CASSDGVNTEAFF
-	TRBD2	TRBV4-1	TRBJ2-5	TGCGCCAGCAGCCAAGATCCCTCACTAGCGGGAGCGGTAGAGACCCAGTACTTC	CASSQDPSLAGAVETQYF
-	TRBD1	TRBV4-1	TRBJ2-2	TGCGCCAGCAGAGGTCTTCCGGGACAGGATAACACCGGGGAGCTGTTTTTT	CASRGLPGQDNTGELFF